Detailed here is one T cell receptor beta chain. The antigen remains unidentified. This sample stems from a study of T-cell reconstitution after alpha-beta-depleted transplantation in children. A library of TCRbeta sequences, prepared with unique molecular identifiers, was generated. Each CDR3 protein gets one entry after TCRdb re-called the PCR reads with MiXCR. The sample contains roughly 490,000 distinct CDR3 sequences, over 10% of which appear only once. There are 17 residues in the CDR3. Germline V gene data show CDR1 as MDHEN and CDR2 as SYDVKM. Germline trimming cut 2 bases from V and 4 bases from J; bases unmatched to any gene: 13. Study-level results: One year after transplant, T-cell counts and diversity came mostly from newly produced T cells.

The chain combines TRBV28 with TRBJ2-5, with 7 bases that match TRBD1. The sample here was PBMCs, mostly from graft donor cells, taken 180 days after TCRalphabeta/CD19-depleted stem cell transplant. The source is a female patient aged 2-9 years who had a stem cell transplant for aplastic anemia, so the T cells may come from the graft donor. CDR3 DNA: TGTGCCAGCAGTTTAGGACGTCGACAGGGACGTAGAGAGACCCAGTACTTC. Amino acids: CASSLGRRQGRRETQYF.